A single sample is the source of the 21 T cell receptor beta chains below, sequenced in a study of CD8 T cells in Susac syndrome. Random hexamers primed reverse transcription of about 0.5 to 1 ug RNA. TCRdb used MiXCR to reprocess the immunoSEQ multiplex PCR reads, holding one entry per CDR3 protein. The table lists approximately 160,000 distinct CDR3 sequences, 92% of them singletons, with around 0.087% in the top ten. The sequencing input was CD4+ T cells from PBMCs. The receptor source for this set is a human donor in good health.

The chain uses TRBV5-1 and TRBJ2-1; D possibly corresponds to TRBD1 (6 bases). Germline V gene lookup returns CDR1 SGHRS and CDR2 YFSETQ. This CDR3 region has 14 residues. V was pared by 0 bases and J by 5 bases, with 9 bases between. CDR3 protein: CASSLGQGHNEQFF. CDR3 in DNA: TGCGCCAGCAGCTTGGGGCAGGGGCACAATGAGCAGTTCTTC.

The rearrangement joins TRBV28 to TRBJ1-2; D is unresolved. Trimming removed 4 bases at V and 2 bases at J, with 8 bases between. CDR1 MDHEN and CDR2 SYDVKM come from the germline V gene. The CDR3 spans 13 residues. Written as DNA, the CDR3 is TGTGCCAGCAGTTACCCTGGAAACTATGGCTACACCTTC. It codes for CASSYPGNYGYTF.

The V and J genes are TRBV20-1 and TRBJ2-7; TRBD1 is a possible D gene (6 bases). The CDR3 length is 10 residues. With 3 bases removed from V and 10 bases from J, the gap between germline ends came to 10 bases. The germline CDR1 and CDR2 sequences are DFQATT and SNEGSKA (reference sequence). The DNA for the CDR3 is TGCAGTGCTAGCTCAGGGGCTCAGTACTTC. Amino acids: CSASSGAQYF.

This sequence joins TRBV2 and TRBJ1-2, with D uncertain. Trimming pared 11 bases from V and 1 base from J, leaving 11 bases between. The CDR3 has 12 amino acids. The germline CDR1 and CDR2 sequences are SNHLY and FYNNEI. This CDR3 reads CAAHTSNYGYTF. CDR3 DNA: TGTGCCGCCCATACAAGTAACTATGGCTACACCTTC.

The rearrangement links TRBV7-2 to TRBJ2-7, with D perhaps TRBD1 or TRBD2 (6 bases each). The CDR3 is 13 amino acids. The germline CDR1 and CDR2 sequences are SGHTA and FQGNSA. Trimming removed 5 bases at V and 7 bases at J, with 15 bases between. The CDR3 bases are TGTGCCAGCAGCGCGGGACATTTGGGAGAGCAGTACTTC. Amino acid sequence: CASSAGHLGEQYF.

This chain uses TRBV24-1 with TRBJ2-3, with D unresolved. Trimming shortened V by 4 bases and J by 1 base, and 8 bases separated the two germline ends. Germline lookup yields CDR1 KGHDR and CDR2 SFDVKD. This CDR3 has 14 residues. The CDR3, as DNA: TGTGCCACCAGTGACCCCCGGGGCACAGATACGCAGTATTTT. Translated, it gives CATSDPRGTDTQYF.

The chain is built from TRBV6-5 and TRBJ1-1; perhaps TRBD1 as D (6 bases). The CDR3 spans 14 residues. Trimming removed 2 bases at V and 6 bases at J, with 13 bases between. CDR1 and CDR2 from the germline V gene are MNHEY and SVGAGI. The CDR3 protein is CASSYEGGGAEAFF. The CDR3 region has the DNA TGTGCCAGCAGTTACGAAGGGGGTGGGGCTGAAGCTTTCTTT.

This clonotype was observed a single time. This chain uses TRBV19 with TRBJ2-7; D perhaps matches TRBD2 (5 bases). The V end lost 2 bases, the J end lost 4 bases, and 12 bases lay between the germline ends. The CDR3 runs to 14 residues. CDR1 is LNHDA, CDR2 SQIVND, per germline (reference sequence). The DNA of the CDR3 is TGTGCCAGTAGTATAAACCAGGAGGCTTACGAGCAGTACTTC. It translates to CASSINQEAYEQYF.

The chain links TRBV7-6 to TRBJ1-2, with D maybe TRBD1 (5 bases). CDR3 length: 16 amino acids. CDR1 is SGHVS, CDR2 FNYEAQ, per germline. Trimming cost V 1 base and J 7 bases, with 19 bases left between them. For the CDR3, the DNA is TGTGCCAGCAGCTTAGAGGTTCGGGCGGCAGGGTCTGGCTACACCTTC. It specifies CASSLEVRAAGSGYTF.

The gene calls are TRBV12-2 and TRBJ2-2; TRBD2 reflects the table's D call only, with no check against the DNA. TRBV12-2 represents a pseudogene. CDR3 size: 21 residues. The CDR3 protein is CASRPTSGGIRRAANTGELFF. The DNA of the CDR3 is TGTGCAAGTCGGCCTACTAGCGGGGGAATCCGAAGGGCCGCGAACACCGGGGAGCTGTTTTTT.

The gene calls are TRBV14 and TRBJ2-1; a weak D match, TRBD2 (7 bases). CDR3 length equals 15 residues. V was shortened by 4 bases and J by 8 bases, with 18 bases between the two germline ends. The germline CDR1 and CDR2 sequences are SGHDN and FVKESK. This chain's CDR3 is CASSRPGAAGDEQFF. The CDR3 DNA follows: TGTGCCAGCAGCCGCCCAGGGGCGGCGGGAGATGAGCAGTTCTTC.

V and J are TRBV5-1 and TRBJ2-2, with D perhaps TRBD1 or TRBD2 (5 bases each). Germline V lookup: CDR1 SGHRS, CDR2 YFSETQ. The V gene lost 4 bases and the J gene lost 3 bases, with 10 bases spanning the gap. This CDR3 spans 14 amino acids. The CDR3 reads CASSGDGDTGELFF. The CDR3 nucleotides are TGCGCCAGCAGCGGGGACGGAGACACCGGGGAGCTGTTTTTT.

The chain has TRBV5-6 and TRBJ1-2; D gene unclear. The ends were cut back, 4 bases at V and 0 bases at J, with 1 base in the middle. This CDR3 region has 11 residues. Germline V lookup: CDR1 SGHDT, CDR2 YYEEEE. The CDR3 reads CASSANYGYTF. DNA of the CDR3: TGTGCCAGCAGCGCTAACTATGGCTACACCTTC.

The chain carries TRBV7-2 and TRBJ2-3; tentative D call: TRBD2 (5 bases). V lost 0 bases to trimming and J lost 1 base, with 5 bases between them. The CDR3 consists of 14 residues. Germline CDR1 reads SGHTA; CDR2 reads FQGNSA. For the CDR3, the DNA is TGTGCCAGCAGCTTAGCGCGGGGCACAGATACGCAGTATTTT. Translated: CASSLARGTDTQYF.

The chain employs TRBV5-1 and TRBJ2-3; D not certain. The length of the CDR3 is 16 residues. Germline CDR1 reads SGHRS; CDR2 reads YFSETQ. The V and J ends lost 0 bases and 2 bases respectively, with 13 bases between them. Written as DNA, the CDR3 is TGCGCCAGCAGCTTGGGGGCTAGTCCCTTCACAGATACGCAGTATTTT. This codes for CASSLGASPFTDTQYF.

This chain links TRBV19 with TRBJ2-2; D gene unclear. CDR3 length: 13 residues. Germline assignment: CDR1 LNHDA and CDR2 SQIVND (reference sequence). Trimming took off 5 bases at V and 6 bases at J, with 10 bases between the two ends. The CDR3 reads CASSSTRSGELFF. The CDR3 nucleotides read TGTGCCAGTAGTTCAACTCGATCCGGGGAGCTGTTTTTT.

The gene calls are TRBV30 and TRBJ2-7; no reliable D call. The CDR3 consists of 12 residues. The V and J ends lost 2 bases and 0 bases respectively, with 5 bases between them. Germline assignment: CDR1 GTSNPN and CDR2 SVGIG (reference sequence). This CDR3 is CAWSPFSYEQYF. In DNA, the CDR3 is TGTGCCTGGAGTCCGTTCTCCTACGAGCAGTACTTC.

The chain couples TRBV5-1 to TRBJ2-3; D unresolved. V was clipped by 0 bases and J by 0 bases, with 11 bases between them. The germline V gene encodes CDR1 SGHRS and CDR2 YFSETQ. This CDR3 is built from 16 residues. The DNA of the CDR3 is TGCGCCAGCAGCTTGGAGAAAGGTTATAGCACAGATACGCAGTATTTT. Its translation is CASSLEKGYSTDTQYF.

The chain is built from TRBV7-9 and TRBJ1-1; D is ambiguous. Germline CDR1 SEHNR, CDR2 FQNEAQ (reference sequence). Between the trimmed V and J ends, which lost 1 base and 4 bases, there was a span of 7 bases. The CDR3 is 13 amino acids. CDR3 nucleotides: TGTGCCAGCAGCTTAGTTGAGGGCACTGAAGCTTTCTTT. Encoded protein: CASSLVEGTEAFF.

V and J are TRBV6-6 and TRBJ1-6; a weak D match, TRBD1 (5 bases). CDR3 length equals 16 residues. V lost 7 bases to trimming and J lost 9 bases, with 22 bases between them. Germline V gene lookup returns CDR1 MNHNY and CDR2 SVGAGI (reference sequence). CDR3 loop: CASKNGDPGPGSPLHF. CDR3 DNA: TGTGCCAGCAAAAATGGGGACCCAGGGCCCGGTTCACCCCTCCACTTT.

The chain recombines TRBV6-6 with TRBJ1-1, with D tentatively TRBD1 (6 bases). V dropped 4 bases and J dropped 2 bases, with 14 bases sitting between them. CDR1 MNHNY and CDR2 SVGAGI come from the germline V gene (reference sequence). This CDR3 contains 15 residues. The DNA of the CDR3 is TGTGCCAGCAGTTCCCGGACAGCCTCCAACACTGAAGCTTTCTTT. This gives the protein CASSSRTASNTEAFF.